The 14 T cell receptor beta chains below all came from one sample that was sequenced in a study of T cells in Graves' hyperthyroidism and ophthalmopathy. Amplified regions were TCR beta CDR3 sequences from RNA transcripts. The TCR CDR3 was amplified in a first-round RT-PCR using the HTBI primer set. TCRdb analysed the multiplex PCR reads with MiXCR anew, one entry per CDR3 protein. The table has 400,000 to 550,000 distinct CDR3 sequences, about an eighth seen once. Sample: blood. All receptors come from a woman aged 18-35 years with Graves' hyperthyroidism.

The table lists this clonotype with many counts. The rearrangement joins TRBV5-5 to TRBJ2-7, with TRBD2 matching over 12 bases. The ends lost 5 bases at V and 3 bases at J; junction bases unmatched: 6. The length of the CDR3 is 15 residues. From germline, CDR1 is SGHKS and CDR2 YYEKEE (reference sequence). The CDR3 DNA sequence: TGTGCCAGCAGTTTACTAGCGGGAGGCGTCTACGAGCAGTACTTC. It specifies CASSLLAGGVYEQYF.

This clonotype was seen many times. CDR3 residues: CSVADYTEAFF. CDR3 nucleotides: TGCAGCGTTGCGGATTACACTGAAGCTTTCTTT. V gene TRBV29-1 combines with J gene TRBJ1-1; no reliable D call. The CDR3 runs 11 residues. CDR1 and CDR2 (germline): SQVTM, ANQGSEA. Trimming shortened V by 4 bases and J by 3 bases, and 6 bases separated the two germline ends.

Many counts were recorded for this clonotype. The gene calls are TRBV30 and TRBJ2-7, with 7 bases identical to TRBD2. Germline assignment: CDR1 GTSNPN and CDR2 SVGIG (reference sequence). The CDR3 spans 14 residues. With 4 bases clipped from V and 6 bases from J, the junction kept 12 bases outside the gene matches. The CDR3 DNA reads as TGTGCCTGGACCCTTAGCGGGCCCTTCGGCGAGCAGTACTTC. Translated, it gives CAWTLSGPFGEQYF.

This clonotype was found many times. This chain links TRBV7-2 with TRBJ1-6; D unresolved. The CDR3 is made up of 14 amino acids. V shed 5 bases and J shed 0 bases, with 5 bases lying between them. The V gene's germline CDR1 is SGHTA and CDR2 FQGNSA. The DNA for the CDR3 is TGTGCCAGCAGCGGCCACTCCTATAATTCACCCCTCCACTTT. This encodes CASSGHSYNSPLHF.

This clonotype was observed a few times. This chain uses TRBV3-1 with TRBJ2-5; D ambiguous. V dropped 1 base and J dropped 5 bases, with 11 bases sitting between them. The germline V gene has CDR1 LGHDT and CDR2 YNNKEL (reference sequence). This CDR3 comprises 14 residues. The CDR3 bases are TGTGCCAGCAGCCAAGGTAATCGCGTTGAGACCCAGTACTTC. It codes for CASSQGNRVETQYF.

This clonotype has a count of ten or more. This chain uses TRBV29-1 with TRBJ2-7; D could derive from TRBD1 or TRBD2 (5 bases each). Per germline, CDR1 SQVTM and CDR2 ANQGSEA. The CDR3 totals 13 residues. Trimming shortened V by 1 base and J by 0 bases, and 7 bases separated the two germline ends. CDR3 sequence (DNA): TGCAGCGTTGAAGTCGGGGCCTCCTACGAGCAGTACTTC. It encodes CSVEVGASYEQYF.

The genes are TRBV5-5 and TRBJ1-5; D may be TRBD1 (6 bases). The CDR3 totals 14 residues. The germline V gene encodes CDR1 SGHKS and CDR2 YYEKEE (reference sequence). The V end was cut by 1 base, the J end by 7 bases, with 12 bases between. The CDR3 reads CASSLQGGEQPQHF. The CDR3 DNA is TGTGCCAGCAGCTTGCAAGGGGGTGAACAGCCCCAGCATTTT.

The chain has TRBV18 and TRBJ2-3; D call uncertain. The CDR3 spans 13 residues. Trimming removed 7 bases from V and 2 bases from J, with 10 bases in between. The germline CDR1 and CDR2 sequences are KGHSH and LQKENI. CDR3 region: CASLGITTDTQYF. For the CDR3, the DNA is TGTGCCAGCTTGGGGATAACCACAGATACGCAGTATTTT.

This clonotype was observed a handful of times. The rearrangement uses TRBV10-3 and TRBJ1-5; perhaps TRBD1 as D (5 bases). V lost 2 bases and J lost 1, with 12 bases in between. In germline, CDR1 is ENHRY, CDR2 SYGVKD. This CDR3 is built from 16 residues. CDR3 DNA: TGTGCCATCAGTGAGGGGCGGGGGGAAAGCAATCAGCCCCAGCATTTT. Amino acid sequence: CAISEGRGESNQPQHF.

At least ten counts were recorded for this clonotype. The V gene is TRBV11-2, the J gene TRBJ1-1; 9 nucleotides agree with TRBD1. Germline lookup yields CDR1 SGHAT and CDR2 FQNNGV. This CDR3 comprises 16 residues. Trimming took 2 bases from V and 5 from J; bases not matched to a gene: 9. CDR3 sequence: CASSLFGTGTGTEAFF. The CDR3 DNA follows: TGTGCCAGCAGCTTATTCGGGACAGGGACGGGGACTGAAGCTTTCTTT. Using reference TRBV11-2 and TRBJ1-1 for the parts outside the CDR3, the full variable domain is EAGVAQSPRYKIIEKRQSVAFWCNPISGHATLYWYQQILGQGPKLLIQFQNNGVVDDSQLPKDRFSAERLKGVDSTLKIQPAKLEDSAVYLCASSLFGTGTGTEAFFGQGTRLTVV.

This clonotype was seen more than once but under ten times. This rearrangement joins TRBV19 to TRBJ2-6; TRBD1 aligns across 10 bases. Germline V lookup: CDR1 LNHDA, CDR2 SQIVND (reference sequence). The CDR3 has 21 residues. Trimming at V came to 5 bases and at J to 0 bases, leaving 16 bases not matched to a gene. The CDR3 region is CASSRPRDRGAKTSGANVLTF. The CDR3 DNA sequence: TGTGCCAGTAGTCGACCCCGGGACAGGGGCGCTAAGACCTCTGGGGCCAACGTCCTGACTTTC.

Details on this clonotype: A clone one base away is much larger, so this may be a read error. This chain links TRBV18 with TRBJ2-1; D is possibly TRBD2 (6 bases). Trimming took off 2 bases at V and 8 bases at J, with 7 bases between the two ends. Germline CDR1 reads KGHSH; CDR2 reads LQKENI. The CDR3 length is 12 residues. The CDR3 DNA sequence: TGTGCCAGCTCACCATGGGGGGATGAGCAGTTCTTC. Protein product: CASSPWGDEQFF.

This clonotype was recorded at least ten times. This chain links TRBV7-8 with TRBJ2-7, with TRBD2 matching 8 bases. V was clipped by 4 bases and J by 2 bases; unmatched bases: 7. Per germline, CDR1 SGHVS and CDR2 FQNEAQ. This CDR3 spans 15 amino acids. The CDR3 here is CASSSKLAVTYEQYF. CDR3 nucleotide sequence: TGTGCCAGCAGCTCCAAACTAGCGGTAACCTACGAGCAGTACTTC.

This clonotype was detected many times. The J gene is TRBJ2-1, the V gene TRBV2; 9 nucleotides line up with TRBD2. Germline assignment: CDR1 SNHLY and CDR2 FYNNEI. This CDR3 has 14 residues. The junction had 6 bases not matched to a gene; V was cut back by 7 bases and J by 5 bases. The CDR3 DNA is TGTGCCAGCATCAGACTAGCGGACCACAATGAGCAGTTCTTC. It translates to CASIRLADHNEQFF.